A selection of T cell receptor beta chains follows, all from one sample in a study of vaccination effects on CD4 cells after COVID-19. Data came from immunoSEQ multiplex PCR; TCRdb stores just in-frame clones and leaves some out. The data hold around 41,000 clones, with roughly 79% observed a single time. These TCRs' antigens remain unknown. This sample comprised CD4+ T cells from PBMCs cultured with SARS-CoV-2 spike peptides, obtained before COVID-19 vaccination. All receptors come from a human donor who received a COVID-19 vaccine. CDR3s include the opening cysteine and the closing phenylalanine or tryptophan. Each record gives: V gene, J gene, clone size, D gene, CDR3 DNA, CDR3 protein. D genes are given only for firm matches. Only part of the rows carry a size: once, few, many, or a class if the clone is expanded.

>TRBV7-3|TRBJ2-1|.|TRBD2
TGTGCCAGCAGCTTAACTGCGGCGGGGGGGCCTAAGGCCAATGAGCAGTTCTTC
CASSLTAAGGPKANEQFF
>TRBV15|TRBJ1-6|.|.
TGTGCCACCAGCTCCGGGGGAGGGTCACCCCTCCACTTT
CATSSGGGSPLHF
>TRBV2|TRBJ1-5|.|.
TGTGCCAGCACCCAAGGGGCAACTTATAGCAATCAGCCCCAGCATTTT
CASTQGATYSNQPQHF
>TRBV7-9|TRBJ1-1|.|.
TGTGCCAGCAGCTTAGAGGGTGTCAGCACTGAAGCTTTCTTT
CASSLEGVSTEAFF
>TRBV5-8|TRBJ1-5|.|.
TGTGCCAGCAGCGTGGGTTACCTTAGCAATCAGCCCCAGCATTTT
CASSVGYLSNQPQHF
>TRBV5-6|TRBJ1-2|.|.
TGTGCCAGCAGCTGGGACGGCCGCGCCTACTATGGCTACACCTTC
CASSWDGRAYYGYTF
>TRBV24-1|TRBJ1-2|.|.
TGTGCCACCAGTGATCATAAAACTAACTATGGCTACACCTTC
CATSDHKTNYGYTF
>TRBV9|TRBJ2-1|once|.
TGTGCCAGCAGCGTAGGAGGTCCTTCCTACAATGAGCAGTTCTTC
CASSVGGPSYNEQFF
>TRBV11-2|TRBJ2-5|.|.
TGTGCCAGCAGCCCGCCTGGGGGGATCGAGACCCAGTACTTC
CASSPPGGIETQYF
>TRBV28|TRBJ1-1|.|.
TGTGCCAGCAGTTTTGAGGGGTTCACTGAAGCTTTCTTT
CASSFEGFTEAFF
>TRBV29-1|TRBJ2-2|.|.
TGCAGCTACCGAGGGCCGGCTTCGGGCACCGGGGAGCTGTTTTTT
CSYRGPASGTGELFF
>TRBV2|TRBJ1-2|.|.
TGTGCCAGCAGTGAAAGGTGGGGACATGGCTACACCTTC
CASSERWGHGYTF
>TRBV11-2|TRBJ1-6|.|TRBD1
TGTGCCAGCAGCGTCGACAGGGGATCAGGGAATAATTCACCCCTCCACTTT
CASSVDRGSGNNSPLHF
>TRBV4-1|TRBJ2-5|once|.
TGCGCCAGCAGCCAAGTTCTTTTACCGTCTGAGACCCAGTACTTC
CASSQVLLPSETQYF
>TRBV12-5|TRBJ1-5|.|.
TGTGCTAGTGGTTTGGGGTCCTGGGAAACCAATCAGCCCCAGCATTTT
CASGLGSWETNQPQHF
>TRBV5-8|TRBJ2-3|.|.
TGTGCCAGCCCGTCGACGGTTTTCACAGATACGCAGTATTTT
CASPSTVFTDTQYF
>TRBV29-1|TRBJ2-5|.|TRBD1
TGCAGCGCCGACCCGGGACAGGAGCAAGAGACCCAGTACTTC
CSADPGQEQETQYF
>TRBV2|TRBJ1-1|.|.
TGTGCCAGCAGAGCTGACAGCGGCACTGAAGCTTTCTTT
CASRADSGTEAFF
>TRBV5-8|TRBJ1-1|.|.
TGTGCCAGCCCTGTTCTTGGCCGTCACGGAAACAAGCACACTGAAGCTTTCTTT
CASPVLGRHGNKHTEAFF
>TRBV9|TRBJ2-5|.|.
TGTGCCAGCAGCGTAGCCAGGGGAGAAGAGACCCAGTACTTC
CASSVARGEETQYF
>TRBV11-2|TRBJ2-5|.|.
TGTGCCAGCAGCTTAGTCGGTTTGCCCACCGGGGTCCAAGAGACCCAGTACTTC
CASSLVGLPTGVQETQYF
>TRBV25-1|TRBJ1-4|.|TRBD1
TGTGCCAGCAGTGAATATGGACAGGGCCCGGGGGAAAAACTGTTTTTT
CASSEYGQGPGEKLFF
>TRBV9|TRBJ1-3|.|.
TGTGCCAGCAGCGTAGACAGGGCCAAGGCCTCTCCGTGCTCTGGAAACACCATATATTTT
CASSVDRAKASPCSGNTIYF
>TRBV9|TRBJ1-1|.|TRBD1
TGTGCCAGCAGCGGAACGACAGGGGCCAACACTGAAGCTTTCTTT
CASSGTTGANTEAFF
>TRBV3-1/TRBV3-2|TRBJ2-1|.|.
TGTGCCAGCAGCAACAGGGTGTTTGAGCAGTTCTTC
CASSNRVFEQFF
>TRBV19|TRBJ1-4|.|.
TGTGCCAGTAGTCCCGGAGGGGGATATGCGGGTGAAAAACTGTTTTTT
CASSPGGGYAGEKLFF
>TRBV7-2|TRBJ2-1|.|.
TGTGCCAGCAGCTCCTCCTGGGGGGCCAATGAGCAGTTCTTC
CASSSSWGANEQFF
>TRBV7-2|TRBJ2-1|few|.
TGTGCCAGCAGCTTAAGGCCGGTGGGGGCGACCCCTTTATACAATGAGCAGTTCTTC
CASSLRPVGATPLYNEQFF